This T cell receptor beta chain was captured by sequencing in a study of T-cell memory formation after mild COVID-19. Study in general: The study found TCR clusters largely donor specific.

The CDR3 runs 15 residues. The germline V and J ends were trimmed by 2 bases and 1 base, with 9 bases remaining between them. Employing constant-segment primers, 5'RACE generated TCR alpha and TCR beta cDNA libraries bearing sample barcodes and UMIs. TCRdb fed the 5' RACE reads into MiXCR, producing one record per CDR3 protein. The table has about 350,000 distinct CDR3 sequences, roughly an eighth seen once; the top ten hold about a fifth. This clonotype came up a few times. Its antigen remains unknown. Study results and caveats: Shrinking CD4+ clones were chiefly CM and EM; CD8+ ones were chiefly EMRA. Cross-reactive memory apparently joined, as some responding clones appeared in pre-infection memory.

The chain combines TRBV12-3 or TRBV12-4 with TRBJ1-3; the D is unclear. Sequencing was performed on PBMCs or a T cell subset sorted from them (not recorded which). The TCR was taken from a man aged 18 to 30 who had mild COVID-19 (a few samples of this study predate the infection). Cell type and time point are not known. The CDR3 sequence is CASSLYVVSGNTIYF. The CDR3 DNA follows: TGTGCCAGCAGTTTATACGTGGTTTCTGGAAACACCATATATTTT.